This T cell receptor beta chain was identified during a study of T-cell reconstitution after alpha-beta-depleted transplantation in children. Study-wide findings and caveats: Reportedly, alpha-beta T cells present about two months post-transplant originated from several hundred expanded clones of graft origin. In some patients, recipient T cells and intrathymic progenitors surviving conditioning explained high day-60 diversity. Counts and diversity of T cells one year after transplant came mostly from newly produced T cells.

The CDR3 runs 14 residues. CDR1 and CDR2 from the germline V gene are LNHDA and SQIVND (reference sequence). V dropped 6 bases and J dropped 2 bases, with 14 bases sitting between them. This clonotype was picked up a small number of times. As yet, its antigen is unknown. Unique molecular identifiers tagged the TCRbeta library. TCRdb itself ran the PCR reads through MiXCR, one entry per CDR3 protein. Of about 640,000 distinct CDR3 sequences in the sample, 10% to 15% were seen once. J is TRBJ2-7 and V is TRBV19; D is possibly TRBD1 or TRBD2 (5 bases each). The source of this sequence is a male patient under 18 who had a stem cell transplant for acute myeloid leukemia, so the T cells may come from the graft donor. The sample consisted of PBMCs, mostly from graft donor cells, taken 360 days after TCRalphabeta/CD19-depleted stem cell transplant. CDR3 DNA sequence: TGTGCCAGTAGCCCGGCGACGGGGCCCTACGAGCAGTACTTC. As protein: CASSPATGPYEQYF. The variable domain in full, completed from reference TRBV19 and TRBJ2-7, reads DGGITQSPKYLFRKEGQNVTLSCEQNLNHDAMYWYRQDPGQGLRLIYYSQIVNDFQKGDIAEGYSVSREKKESFPLTVTSAQKNPTAFYLCASSPATGPYEQYFGPGTRLTVT.